These 27 T cell receptor beta chains were sequenced from one sample in a study of shared clonotypes between healthy human individuals. Sequencing was performed with immunoSEQ multiplex PCR; in TCRdb, only in-frame clones are kept and a portion is missing. Counted here are about 600,000 clones, less than 98% occurring once; the ten biggest clones make up roughly 0.05%. What was sequenced was naive CD4+ T cells sorted from blood. Described subset: CD45RA+ positively selected. The receptors derive from a woman in her thirties in good health.

The gene calls are TRBV7-2 and TRBJ2-7, with 7 bases that match TRBD2. The CDR3 is 15 amino acids. Germline CDR1 is SGHTA and CDR2 is FQGNSA. V lost 1 base, J lost 2 bases, and 5 bases stayed unmatched. The CDR3, as DNA: TGTGCCAGCAGCTTAGTGGCTAGCGGAGCCTACGAGCAGTACTTC. Translated, it gives CASSLVASGAYEQYF.

This clone occurred once. The V call is TRBV4-2, the J call TRBJ1-2; unclear D gene. V lost 1 base and J lost 4, with 10 bases in between. The CDR3 length is 14 residues. The germline V gene encodes CDR1 LGHNA and CDR2 YNFKEQ. The CDR3 spells CASSQVPESYGYTF. In nucleotides, the CDR3 is TGTGCCAGCAGCCAAGTCCCAGAAAGCTATGGCTACACCTTC.

J is TRBJ2-5 and V is TRBV7-7; TRBD1 is a possible D gene (6 bases). The CDR3 length is 15 residues. In germline, CDR1 is SSHAT, CDR2 FNYEAQ (reference sequence). Trimming cost V 3 bases and J 5 bases, with 16 bases left between them. CDR3 amino acids: CASSFNQGQGETQYF. DNA for the CDR3: TGTGCCAGCAGCTTCAACCAAGGTCAGGGGGAGACCCAGTACTTC.

The rearrangement joins TRBV4-1 to TRBJ2-1; D is uncertain. The CDR3 has 12 residues. V lost 4 bases and J lost 6, with 7 bases in between. Germline V gives CDR1 MGHRA, CDR2 YSYEKL. The CDR3 region is CASSRSSNEQFF. CDR3 coding DNA: TGCGCCAGCAGCCGAAGTAGCAATGAGCAGTTCTTC.

The J gene is TRBJ2-7, the V gene TRBV29-1, with 8 nucleotides matching TRBD1. This CDR3 contains 14 residues. V shed 4 bases, J shed 3 bases, and the junction held 8 bases outside the gene matches. Germline lookup yields CDR1 SQVTM and CDR2 ANQGSEA. The CDR3 nucleotides are TGCAGCGTTGGGGCCGGGACAGGCCTCTACGAGCAGTACTTC. It codes for CSVGAGTGLYEQYF.

V usage is TRBV2 and J usage is TRBJ2-7; possibly TRBD1 or TRBD2 for D (5 bases each). This CDR3 is 12 amino acids long. V gave up 6 bases and J gave up 4 bases, with 10 bases separating them. The germline gives CDR1 SNHLY, CDR2 FYNNEI. Here the CDR3 reads CASRGVEYEQYF. CDR3 bases: TGTGCCAGCAGGGGGGTGGAATACGAGCAGTACTTC.

J is TRBJ1-1 and V is TRBV7-2; no clear D gene. Germline CDR1 and CDR2: SGHTA and FQGNSA. Trimming cost V 1 base and J 10 bases, with 10 bases left between them. This CDR3 is built from 12 residues. CDR3 loop: CASSLDQHVAFF. The CDR3 DNA sequence: TGTGCCAGCAGCTTAGACCAGCACGTAGCTTTCTTT.

The gene calls are TRBV2 and TRBJ1-1, with 7 bases fitting TRBD1. V lost 4 bases to trimming and J lost 5 bases; unmatched junction nucleotides: 10. CDR1 and CDR2 (germline): SNHLY, FYNNEI. This CDR3 comprises 15 residues. The CDR3, as DNA: TGTGCCAGCAGTGCCGACGCAGGGGGTGGAACTGAAGCTTTCTTT. Translating gives CASSADAGGGTEAFF.

This sequence joins TRBV15 and TRBJ2-6, with D possibly being TRBD1 or TRBD2 (5 bases each). CDR1 LNHNV and CDR2 YYDKDF come from the germline V gene (reference sequence). V was clipped by 0 bases and J by 2 bases, with 14 bases between them. The CDR3 spans 18 residues. CDR3 bases: TGTGCCACCAGCAGAGAGAGGGGCGCAGTGCCTGGGGCCAACGTCCTGACTTTC. Encoded protein: CATSRERGAVPGANVLTF.

The chain uses TRBV6-4 and TRBJ2-2, with TRBD1 identical over 9 bases. V lost 5 bases to trimming and J lost 4 bases; unmatched junction nucleotides: 5. This CDR3 spans 15 amino acids. Per germline, CDR1 MRHNA and CDR2 SNTAGT. CDR3 DNA sequence: TGTGCCAGCAGTACAGGGGGCGGGAGCACCGGGGAGCTGTTTTTT. Its protein is CASSTGGGSTGELFF.

The V gene is TRBV19, the J gene TRBJ1-5, with 9 bases identical to TRBD1. V lost 2 bases, J lost 2 bases, and 13 bases stayed unmatched. The CDR3 contains 19 residues. Germline lookup yields CDR1 LNHDA and CDR2 SQIVND (reference sequence). The CDR3 spells CASSILVSTDRGRNQPQHF. CDR3 DNA sequence: TGTGCCAGTAGTATATTGGTTTCGACGGACAGGGGTCGCAATCAGCCCCAGCATTTT.

The chain uses TRBV19 and TRBJ1-1, with D unresolved. This CDR3 region has 11 residues. V was clipped by 2 bases and J by 6 bases, with 4 bases between them. Germline CDR1 LNHDA, CDR2 SQIVND (reference sequence). CDR3 loop: CASSIRSEAFF. The CDR3, as DNA: TGTGCCAGTAGTATAAGGTCTGAAGCTTTCTTT.

The chain has TRBV28 and TRBJ2-2; 8 nucleotides align to TRBD1. CDR3 length: 17 residues. The V and J ends lost 3 bases and 2 bases, in that order; junction bases with no gene match: 8. The V gene's germline CDR1 is MDHEN and CDR2 SYDVKM. The CDR3 DNA reads TGTGCCAGCAGTTTCTGGACAGGGCCTATCAACACCGGGGAGCTGTTTTTT. It yields the protein CASSFWTGPINTGELFF.

The chain joins TRBV7-7 to TRBJ2-5, with no clear D. This CDR3 is built from 14 residues. Germline V gene data show CDR1 as SSHAT and CDR2 as FNYEAQ (reference sequence). The ends were cut back, 1 base at V and 7 bases at J, with 13 bases in the middle. Written as DNA, the CDR3 is TGTGCCAGCAGCTTAGAAGTGAGCCCCGGGACCCAGTACTTC. Protein product: CASSLEVSPGTQYF.

The J gene is TRBJ1-1, the V gene TRBV29-1; possibly TRBD1 for D (5 bases). Germline V gives CDR1 SQVTM, CDR2 ANQGSEA. Trimming left V 6 bases short and J 5 bases short, with 22 bases between. The length of the CDR3 is 15 residues. The CDR3 DNA sequence: TGCAGCGTAGCTTACGACGGGACCCGGGGGACTGAAGCTTTCTTT. Translating gives CSVAYDGTRGTEAFF. The whole variable domain, remainder taken from reference TRBV29-1 and TRBJ1-1, is SAVISQKPSRDICQRGTSLTIQCQVDSQVTMMFWYRQQPGQSLTLIATANQGSEATYESGFVIDKFPISRPNLTFSTLTVSNMSPEDSSIYLCSVAYDGTRGTEAFFGQGTRLTVV.

This chain connects TRBV18 to TRBJ2-7; 12 bases are shared with TRBD1. Germline values: CDR1 KGHSH, CDR2 LQKENI. The CDR3 has 15 residues. V dropped 4 bases and J dropped 5; count of bases not matched to a gene: 6. CDR3 nucleotide sequence: TGTGCCAGCTCACGAGGGACAGGGGGCCTCGACGAGCAGTACTTC. Its protein is CASSRGTGGLDEQYF. The full variable domain, its missing parts supplied by reference TRBV18 and TRBJ2-7, is NAGVMQNPRHLVRRRGQEARLRCSPMKGHSHVYWYRQLPEEGLKFMVYLQKENIIDESGMPKERFSAEFPKEGPSILRIQQVVRGDSAAYFCASSRGTGGLDEQYFGPGTRLTVT.

The sample holds one count of this clone. This rearrangement joins TRBV5-1 to TRBJ2-2; no definite D call. The CDR3 runs 14 residues. Germline V lookup: CDR1 SGHRS, CDR2 YFSETQ. The V end was cut by 4 bases, the J end by 4 bases, with 11 bases between. The CDR3 sequence is CASSPWAFTGELFF. In nucleotides, the CDR3 is TGCGCCAGCAGCCCCTGGGCCTTCACCGGGGAGCTGTTTTTT.

The rearrangement links TRBV27 to TRBJ2-5; TRBD2 might be the D (6 bases). The CDR3 contains 15 residues. Trimming removed 5 bases from V and 1 base from J, with 14 bases in between. Germline values: CDR1 MNHEY, CDR2 SMNVEV (reference sequence). The CDR3 loop reads CASSPTEGPQETQYF. The CDR3 coding sequence is TGTGCCAGCAGTCCAACGGAGGGGCCCCAAGAGACCCAGTACTTC.

The chain links TRBV6-6 to TRBJ2-2; 7 bases are a match to TRBD1. Germline values: CDR1 MNHNY, CDR2 SVGAGI (reference sequence). This CDR3 spans 16 amino acids. The V segment lost 0 bases and the J segment 4 bases; nucleotides outside the gene matches: 5. DNA of the CDR3: TGTGCCAGCAGTTACTCACAGGGGTATAGCACCGGGGAGCTGTTTTTT. Translated, it gives CASSYSQGYSTGELFF.

The chain links TRBV5-1 to TRBJ1-3; D might be TRBD1 (5 bases). The CDR3 spans 15 residues. With 5 bases removed from V and 0 bases from J, the gap between germline ends came to 12 bases. CDR1 is SGHRS, CDR2 YFSETQ, per germline. The CDR3 is CASRGTGTSGNTIYF. The DNA for the CDR3 is TGCGCCAGCAGGGGGACGGGGACCTCTGGAAACACCATATATTTT.

The chain joins TRBV19 to TRBJ2-1; TRBD2 agrees at 10 bases. V shed 5 bases, J shed 0 bases, and the junction held 13 bases outside the gene matches. In germline, CDR1 is LNHDA, CDR2 SQIVND (reference sequence). This CDR3 is built from 19 residues. CDR3 amino acids: CASSPRRLAGYFSYNEQFF. For the CDR3, the DNA is TGTGCCAGTAGTCCGCGTAGACTAGCGGGTTACTTCTCCTACAATGAGCAGTTCTTC.

This chain links TRBV5-1 with TRBJ2-3; TRBD2 might be the D (5 bases). Trimming cost V 3 bases and J 6 bases, with 14 bases left between them. The CDR3 runs to 14 residues. Germline CDR1 SGHRS, CDR2 YFSETQ. In DNA form, the CDR3 reads TGCGCCAGCAGCTGGCAACGGGAAGGGGATACGCAGTATTTT. It yields the protein CASSWQREGDTQYF.

The chain combines TRBV5-1 with TRBJ2-7, with D perhaps matching TRBD1 (6 bases). Germline V lookup: CDR1 SGHRS, CDR2 YFSETQ. The CDR3 loop spans 12 amino acids. Trimming pared 4 bases from V and 3 bases from J, leaving 8 bases between. CDR3 bases: TGCGCCAGCAGCAGCAGGGGCTACGAGCAGTACTTC. Protein sequence: CASSSRGYEQYF.

The chain has TRBV27 and TRBJ1-5; D is possibly TRBD1 (6 bases). CDR1 is MNHEY, CDR2 SMNVEV, per germline (reference sequence). The CDR3 sequence is 17 residues long. Deletions cut 1 base from V and 2 bases from J, with 15 bases between. CDR3 DNA: TGTGCCAGCAGTTTATTTGGCAGGGGTAGGCGCAATCAGCCCCAGCATTTT. Amino acids: CASSLFGRGRRNQPQHF.

The chain is built from TRBV6-6 and TRBJ2-7, with a tentative D call TRBD2 (5 bases). CDR1 MNHNY and CDR2 SVGAGI come from the germline V gene (reference sequence). The germline V and J ends were trimmed by 5 bases and 5 bases, with 22 bases remaining between them. CDR3 length equals 16 residues. CDR3 loop: CASSRSITAVGDEQYF. As DNA, the CDR3 is TGTGCCAGCAGTCGGTCGATCACTGCCGTCGGGGACGAGCAGTACTTC.

This clone showed up just once. The chain carries TRBV5-8 and TRBJ2-7; TRBD2 is a possible D gene (6 bases). Deletions cut 3 bases from V and 0 bases from J, with 13 bases between. Germline V CDR1 and CDR2: SGHTS, YDEGEE. The CDR3 has 15 amino acids. The chain's CDR3 is CASSSSGTLSYEQYF. CDR3 nucleotides: TGTGCCAGCAGCTCATCCGGGACTCTCTCCTACGAGCAGTACTTC.

This chain joins TRBV10-1 and TRBJ2-3; D possibly uses TRBD1 or TRBD2 (5 bases each). Trimming cost V 0 bases and J 1 base, with 8 bases left between them. The CDR3 contains 15 residues. CDR1 is WNHNN, CDR2 SYGVQD, per germline (reference sequence). CDR3 in amino acids: CASSESGTGTDTQYF. The CDR3 DNA is TGCGCCAGCAGTGAGTCGGGGACGGGCACAGATACGCAGTATTTT.